The 5 T cell receptor beta chains listed next were all sequenced from one sample in a study of patients and donors after allogeneic stem cell transplantation. MiXCR, run by TCRdb on the RT-PCR reads, gives a single entry per CDR3 protein. Here the sample spans around 150,000 distinct CDR3 sequences, 30% to 45% being singletons. What was sequenced was blood, either unsorted or a sorted T cell fraction (not recorded which). These receptors came from a human donor who was either an allogeneic HSCT recipient or a stem cell or donor lymphocyte infusion donor (not recorded which). It is not recorded whose cells these are; they may come from a transplant donor.

This chain links TRBV6-2 or TRBV6-3 with TRBJ1-1, with D maybe TRBD1 (6 bases). Germline V CDR1 and CDR2: MNHEY, SVGEGT. CDR3 length: 14 amino acids. The V gene lost 7 bases and the J gene lost 3 bases, with 15 bases spanning the gap. The CDR3 sequence: CASTTGGLYTEAFF. The CDR3 nucleotides are TGTGCCAGCACCACGGGGGGGCTATACACTGAAGCTTTCTTT.

The chain joins TRBV13 to TRBJ2-1; D perhaps matches TRBD2 (5 bases). Trimming stripped 4 bases from V and 7 bases from J, with 11 bases between. The CDR3 spans 13 residues. Germline lookup yields CDR1 PRHDT and CDR2 FYEKMQ (reference sequence). The CDR3 loop reads CASSSSDWNEQFF. The CDR3 bases are TGTGCCAGCAGCTCATCGGACTGGAATGAGCAGTTCTTC.

The chain couples TRBV5-1 to TRBJ1-2; D gene ambiguous. This CDR3 region has 15 residues. The germline V and J ends were trimmed by 3 bases and 5 bases, with 17 bases remaining between them. Germline V gene lookup returns CDR1 SGHRS and CDR2 YFSETQ. As DNA, the CDR3 is TGCGCCAGCAGCTCTGCTGGCGGGATCGTATATGGCTACACCTTC. It yields the protein CASSSAGGIVYGYTF.

The chain recombines TRBV28 with TRBJ1-1; D remains ambiguous. The CDR3 consists of 13 residues. V was clipped by 3 bases and J by 3 bases, with 8 bases between them. Germline V gene sequence: CDR1 MDHEN, CDR2 SYDVKM. The CDR3 DNA reads as TGTGCCAGCAGTTTTAGGGCCGACACTGAAGCTTTCTTT. Translated, it gives CASSFRADTEAFF.

Only a few counts were recorded for this clonotype. The gene calls are TRBV4-1 and TRBJ2-7, with a tentative D call TRBD1 (5 bases). CDR1 is MGHRA and CDR2 is YSYEKL in the germline V gene. The CDR3 covers 14 residues. The germline V and J ends were trimmed by 0 bases and 3 bases, with 9 bases remaining between them. This chain's CDR3 is CASSQEYRSYEQYV. CDR3 nucleotides: TGCGCCAGCAGCCAAGAGTACAGGAGCTACGAGCAGTACGTC.